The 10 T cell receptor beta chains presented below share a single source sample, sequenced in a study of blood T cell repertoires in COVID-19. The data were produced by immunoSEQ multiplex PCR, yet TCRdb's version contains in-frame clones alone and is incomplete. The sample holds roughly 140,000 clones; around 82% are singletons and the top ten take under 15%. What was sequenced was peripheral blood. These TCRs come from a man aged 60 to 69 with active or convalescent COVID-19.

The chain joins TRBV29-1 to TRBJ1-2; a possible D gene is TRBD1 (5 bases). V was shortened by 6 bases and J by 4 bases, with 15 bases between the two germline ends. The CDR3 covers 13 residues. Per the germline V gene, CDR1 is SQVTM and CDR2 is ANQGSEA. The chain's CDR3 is CSVSWGEGYGYTF. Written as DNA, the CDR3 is TGCAGCGTCTCTTGGGGGGAGGGCTATGGCTACACCTTC.

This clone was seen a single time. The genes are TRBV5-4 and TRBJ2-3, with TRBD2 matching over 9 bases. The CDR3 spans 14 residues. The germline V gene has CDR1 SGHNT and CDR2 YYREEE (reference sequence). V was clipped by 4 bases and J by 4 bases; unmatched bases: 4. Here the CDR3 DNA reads TGTGCCAGCAGCCCGCGGGGGGGCGCAGATACGCAGTATTTT. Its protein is CASSPRGGADTQYF.

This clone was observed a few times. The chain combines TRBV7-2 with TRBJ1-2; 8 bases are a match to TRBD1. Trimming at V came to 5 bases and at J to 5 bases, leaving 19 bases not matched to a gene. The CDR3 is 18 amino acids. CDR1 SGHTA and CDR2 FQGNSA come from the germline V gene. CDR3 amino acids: CASSPRVQGARLGYGYTF. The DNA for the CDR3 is TGTGCCAGCAGCCCCCGTGTCCAGGGGGCTCGATTAGGGTATGGCTACACCTTC.

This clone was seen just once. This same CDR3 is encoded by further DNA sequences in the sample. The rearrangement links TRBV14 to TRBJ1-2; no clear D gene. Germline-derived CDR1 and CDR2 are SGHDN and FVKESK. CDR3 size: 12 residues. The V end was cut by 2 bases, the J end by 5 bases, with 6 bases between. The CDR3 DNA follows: TGTGCCAGCAGCCAACGTACTTATGGCTACACCTTC. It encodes CASSQRTYGYTF.

This CDR3 is CASSLGGMGTQYF. The CDR3 nucleotides are TGCGCCAGCAGCTTGGGAGGCATGGGGACCCAGTACTTC. This chain connects TRBV5-1 to TRBJ2-5, with unresolved D. Germline-derived CDR1 and CDR2 are SGHRS and YFSETQ. The germline V and J ends were trimmed by 0 bases and 7 bases, with 10 bases remaining between them. This CDR3 contains 13 residues.

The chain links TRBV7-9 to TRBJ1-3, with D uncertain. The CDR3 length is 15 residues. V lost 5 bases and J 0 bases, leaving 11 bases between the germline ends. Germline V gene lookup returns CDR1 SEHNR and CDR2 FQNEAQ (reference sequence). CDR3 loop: CASSPRGSSGNTIYF. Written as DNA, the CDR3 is TGTGCCAGCAGCCCCCGGGGTTCCTCTGGAAACACCATATATTTT.

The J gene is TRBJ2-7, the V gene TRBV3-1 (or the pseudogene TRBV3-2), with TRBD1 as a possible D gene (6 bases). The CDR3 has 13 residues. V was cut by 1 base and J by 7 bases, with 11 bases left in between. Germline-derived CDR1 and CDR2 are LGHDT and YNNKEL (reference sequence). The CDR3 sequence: CASSQVSRGEQYF. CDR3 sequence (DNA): TGTGCCAGCAGCCAAGTGAGCAGGGGTGAGCAGTACTTC.

In DNA form, the CDR3 reads TGTGCCAGCAGTTACTGGTCCTGGGGACAGACCTTCAATGAGCAGTTCTTC. Its translation: CASSYWSWGQTFNEQFF. J is TRBJ2-1 and V is TRBV6-2 or TRBV6-3; 7 bases align to TRBD1. This CDR3 contains 17 residues. The V segment lost 1 base and the J segment 6 bases; nucleotides outside the gene matches: 12. CDR1 is MNHEY and CDR2 is SVGEGT in the germline V gene.

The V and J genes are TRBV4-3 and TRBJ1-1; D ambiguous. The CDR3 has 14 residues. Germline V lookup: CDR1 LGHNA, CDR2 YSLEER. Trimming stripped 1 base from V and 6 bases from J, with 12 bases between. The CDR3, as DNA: TGCGCCAGCAGCCAAGTGAGGAGGAAGGCTGAAGCTTTCTTT. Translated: CASSQVRRKAEAFF.

The CDR3 sequence: CASRTAYYGYTF. As DNA, the CDR3 is TGTGCCAGCAGGACAGCCTACTATGGCTACACCTTC. This chain links TRBV12-3 or TRBV12-4 with TRBJ1-2, with a tentative D call TRBD1 (5 bases). This CDR3 has 12 amino acids. The V gene lost 6 bases and the J gene lost 3 bases, with 8 bases spanning the gap.